This entry concerns a single T cell receptor beta chain. Which antigen it targets is not known. Within one base of it there is no much larger clone, and no base qualities were kept. The sample is drawn from a study of blood T cell repertoires in COVID-19 (TCRdb year 2020). Regarding the research as a whole: Samples covering the acute and convalescent phases of COVID-19 were provided by collaborators in the United States, Italy and Spain. Subjects who had been exposed to COVID-19, were actively infected with it, or had recovered from it provided the deeply sampled blood TCRbeta repertoires that made up the dataset. Samples were obtained from the ongoing ImmuneRACE study (first 160 participants) and from over 1,000 subjects provided by 6 global collaborators. The prospective study material was composed of cDNA or gDNA derived from T cells, B-cell-depleted T cells, or PBMCs. Where available, HLA class I and class II types were obtained from metadata supplied by the sample provider rather than from assay-based typing. The repertoires were made available in a free public database intended to serve as a resource for research on the immune response to SARS-CoV-2. Nearly every sample came with metadata listing a de-identified subject ID, COVID-19 status, age in years and sex. Overall results and qualifications from the work: How much clinical and demographic metadata was included differed by source and by participant, and the metadata was provided uncurated.

The immunoSEQ Assay, a bias-controlled multiplex PCR, was used to amplify TCRbeta CDR3 regions from genomic DNA. The published analysis was carried out like this. The number of nucleated cells in each sample was estimated by amplification of reference gene primers within the assay. To quantify the absolute abundance of each unique TCRbeta CDR3 rearrangement, sequence reads were collapsed and filtered. For each sample, productive Simpson clonality was calculated by taking the square root of Simpson's diversity index across productive rearrangements. TCRdb obtained this table from immuneACCESS and retained in-frame rearrangements with V and J assigned. These tables miss some clones; where compared with another copy, unresolved V genes account for less than half of the shortfall, and the remainder is unexplained. The DNA was the basis for D and trimming; V, J and clone size are from that table. The sample table contains roughly 190,000 clones; only one count was recorded for 85% to 90% of them. The ten largest clones add up to approximately 4% of the sample.

Collaborating institutions collected whole blood in K2EDTA tubes following their own protocols. For TCRbeta analysis, collaborators shipped samples in one of three forms: frozen whole blood, isolated PBMCs, or DNA extracted from either of those sample types. This sequence originates from a man in his late teens or twenties with active or convalescent COVID-19. Sequenced: peripheral blood.

CDR3 protein: CASSANVGDYNEQFF. The DNA reads TGTGCCAGCTCAGCAAACGTCGGGGACTACAATGAGCAGTTCTTC. Recombination linked TRBV18 to TRBJ2-1; the D gene is perhaps TRBD2, from 5 matching bases. CDR3 length: 15 amino acids, cysteine to phenylalanine. The entry retains the CDR3 DNA only, 45 bases that are in frame from base 1. Relative to germline, V is 5 bases shorter and J is 3 bases shorter, with 14 bases between their ends. For CDR1 and CDR2, the germline V gene lists KGHSH and LQKENI.